Listed here are 16 T cell receptor beta chains from one sample, sequenced in a study of T-cell memory formation after mild COVID-19. In TCRdb, the 5' RACE reads were re-called with MiXCR into one record per CDR3 protein. This table has 350,000 to 500,000 distinct CDR3 sequences, around 18% appearing once. Material for sequencing was PBMCs or a T cell subset sorted from them (not recorded which). These receptors all stem from an adult woman who had mild COVID-19 (a few samples of this study predate the infection). Cell type and time point are not known.

This clonotype showed up just a few times. Here the CDR3 reads CASTATGNTGELFF. In nucleotides, the CDR3 is TGTGCCAGCACCGCGACAGGGAACACCGGGGAGCTGTTTTTT. This chain links TRBV3-1 with TRBJ2-2; tentative D call: TRBD1 (6 bases). V was trimmed by 7 bases and J by 1 base, leaving 10 bases between them. Germline assignment: CDR1 LGHDT and CDR2 YNNKEL (reference sequence). The CDR3 spans 14 residues. Looking up the rest from reference TRBV3-1 and TRBJ2-2 gives the full variable domain: DTAVSQTPKYLVTQMGNDKSIKCEQNLGHDTMYWYKQDSKKFLKIMFSYNNKELIINETVPNRFSPKSPDKAHLNLHINSLELGDSAVYFCASTATGNTGELFFGEGSRLTVL.

This clonotype has a count of ten or more. The chain is built from TRBV5-5 and TRBJ1-6, with no clear D. The CDR3 runs 14 residues. V was trimmed by 0 bases and J by 1 base, leaving 2 bases between them. Germline CDR1 and CDR2: SGHKS and YYEKEE (reference sequence). DNA for the CDR3: TGTGCCAGCAGCTTGGCGTCCTATAATTCACCCCTCCACTTT. Translation gives CASSLASYNSPLHF. Using reference TRBV5-5 and TRBJ1-6 for the parts outside the CDR3, the full variable domain is DAGVTQSPTHLIKTRGQQVTLRCSPISGHKSVSWYQQVLGQGPQFIFQYYEKEERGRGNFPDRFSARQFPNYSSELNVNALLLGDSALYLCASSLASYNSPLHFGNGTRLTVT.

CDR3 region: CASSPRGSQETQYF. In DNA, the CDR3 is TGTGCCAGCTCACCACGAGGATCCCAAGAGACCCAGTACTTC. The chain employs TRBV18 and TRBJ2-5, with D uncertain. Germline CDR1 KGHSH, CDR2 LQKENI. With 1 base removed from V and 1 base from J, the gap between germline ends came to 7 bases. This CDR3 is 14 amino acids long.

The J gene is TRBJ1-5, the V gene TRBV12-3 or TRBV12-4; no clear D. Trimming removed 5 bases at V and 0 bases at J, with 14 bases between. The CDR3 totals 16 residues. The CDR3: CASSRSRLYSNQPQHF. DNA for the CDR3: TGTGCCAGCAGTCGGTCTCGACTCTATAGCAATCAGCCCCAGCATTTT.

The chain couples TRBV29-1 to TRBJ1-3; a weak D match, TRBD1 (5 bases). Trimming pared 7 bases from V and 7 bases from J, leaving 23 bases between. This CDR3 comprises 15 residues. The germline V gene has CDR1 SQVTM and CDR2 ANQGSEA. Here the CDR3 DNA reads TGCAGCGCCGGAGTATCCAGGGAAGATTTGAACACCATATATTTT. Translated, it gives CSAGVSREDLNTIYF. Full variable domain (outside the CDR3, taken from reference TRBV29-1 and TRBJ1-3): SAVISQKPSRDICQRGTSLTIQCQVDSQVTMMFWYRQQPGQSLTLIATANQGSEATYESGFVIDKFPISRPNLTFSTLTVSNMSPEDSSIYLCSAGVSREDLNTIYFGEGSWLTVV.

This chain links TRBV20-1 with TRBJ1-2; 9 bases map to TRBD1. CDR1 and CDR2 from the germline V gene are DFQATT and SNEGSKA (reference sequence). This CDR3 comprises 13 residues. J lost 3 bases, V lost 6 bases, and 5 bases had no gene match. Written as DNA, the CDR3 is TGCAGTGCCCCCCGACAGGGGGACTATGGCTACACCTTC. The encoded protein is CSAPRQGDYGYTF.

A few counts support this clonotype. The gene calls are TRBV5-1 and TRBJ1-2; D call uncertain. V gave up 2 bases and J gave up 2 bases, with 10 bases separating them. The CDR3 extends over 14 amino acids. The germline CDR1 and CDR2 sequences are SGHRS and YFSETQ. In DNA form, the CDR3 reads TGCGCCAGCAGCTTCGGACGGCCCAACTATGGCTACACCTTC. This translates into CASSFGRPNYGYTF.

The V gene is TRBV5-1, the J gene TRBJ2-3; 8 bases agree with TRBD2. The CDR3 spans 15 residues. The germline gives CDR1 SGHRS, CDR2 YFSETQ. V gave up 3 bases and J gave up 3 bases; unmatched junction bases: 6. The CDR3 nucleotides are TGCGCCAGCAGCTCCAACGGGGGGGCGACAGATACGCAGTATTTT. Protein: CASSSNGGATDTQYF.

This clonotype was counted only a few times. V is TRBV12-3 or TRBV12-4 and J is TRBJ2-3; TRBD2 matches 9 bases. V was pared by 2 bases and J by 1 base, with 7 bases of the junction left unmatched. The CDR3 totals 17 residues. CDR3 nucleotide sequence: TGTGCCAGCAGTTTACCGGGAGCGGGAGGAGGCACAGATACGCAGTATTTT. The encoded protein is CASSLPGAGGGTDTQYF.

The chain carries TRBV6-2 or TRBV6-3 and TRBJ2-7; 8 bases are a match to TRBD1. This CDR3 has 11 residues. V trimming: 9 bases; J trimming: 8 bases; junction bases outside the gene matches: 6. Germline assignment: CDR1 MNHEY and CDR2 SVGEGT. CDR3 nucleotides: TGTGCCAGTACCCAGGGGGCTAAGCAGTACTTC. It yields the protein CASTQGAKQYF.

There are a few counts of this clonotype. V gene TRBV12-3 or TRBV12-4 combines with J gene TRBJ1-4; D is uncertain. CDR3 length: 14 residues. Trimming took 0 bases from V and 8 from J, leaving 10 bases between them. CDR3 DNA sequence: TGTGCCAGCAGTTTAGCCGGGGTCGGAGAAAAACTGTTTTTT. Its protein is CASSLAGVGEKLFF.

The CDR3: CASSDGTGSQETQYF. CDR3 sequence (DNA): TGTGCCAGCAGTGACGGGACAGGATCCCAAGAGACCCAGTACTTC. The V and J genes are TRBV5-5 and TRBJ2-5; TRBD1 aligns across 8 bases. CDR3 length equals 15 residues. The germline CDR1 and CDR2 sequences are SGHKS and YYEKEE (reference sequence). The J segment lost 1 base and the V segment lost 5 bases, leaving 7 bases of the junction unmatched.

This chain uses TRBV12-3 or TRBV12-4 with TRBJ1-5; no firm D call. V was trimmed by 5 bases and J by 4 bases, leaving 12 bases between them. This CDR3 region has 14 residues. The CDR3 loop is CASSAQTGNQPQHF. In nucleotides, the CDR3 is TGTGCCAGCAGTGCCCAGACGGGAAATCAGCCCCAGCATTTT.

The rearrangement uses TRBV7-9 and TRBJ2-1; D gene unclear. Germline-derived CDR1 and CDR2 are SEHNR and FQNEAQ (reference sequence). Trimming stripped 3 bases from V and 7 bases from J, with 16 bases between. The CDR3 sequence is 15 residues long. CDR3 DNA: TGTGCCAGCAGCTTCCACCGCGGAGTTTCGAATGAGCAGTTCTTC. This sequence encodes CASSFHRGVSNEQFF.

This clonotype was counted between two and nine times. The chain couples TRBV11-1 to TRBJ2-1; D unclear. Trimming removed 5 bases at V and 7 bases at J, with 15 bases between. Germline V CDR1 and CDR2: SGHAT, FQDESV (reference sequence). The CDR3 has 14 amino acids. The CDR3 DNA reads as TGTGCCAGCAGCCCCCGACTGGAGAGGAATGAGCAGTTCTTC. Translated, it gives CASSPRLERNEQFF.

The V and J genes are TRBV12-3 or TRBV12-4 and TRBJ2-5; 10 bases are a match to TRBD2. The CDR3 is made up of 14 amino acids. The trim removed 6 bases at V and 4 bases at J, leaving 5 bases unmatched. CDR3 DNA sequence: TGTGCCAGCAGCCTTAGCGGGGGGCCAGAGACCCAGTACTTC. It is translated as CASSLSGGPETQYF.